These 23 T cell receptor beta chains came from one sample sequenced in a study of shared clonotypes between healthy human individuals. Here immunoSEQ multiplex PCR was the method, and the copy in TCRdb shows in-frame clones only, minus some. The sample has roughly 490,000 clones, over 60% seen once; the top ten hold 10% to 15%. The source material was PBMCs. The receptors shown here come from a middle-aged woman in good health. Some clones in this sample may be carry-over from other donors' samples.

This clone has just a few counts. A far larger clone is a single base away, which makes a read error likely. Other DNA sequences from this sample encode an identical CDR3 as well. The chain recombines TRBV7-9 with TRBJ2-7; TRBD1 agrees at 8 bases. Germline values: CDR1 SEHNR, CDR2 FQNEAQ (reference sequence). The junction had 14 bases not matched to a gene; V was cut back by 0 bases and J by 1 base. This CDR3 contains 19 residues. In DNA form, the CDR3 reads TGTGCCAGCAGCTTAGCGGTAAGAACAGGGGGACTGGGGTCCTACGAGCAGTACTTC. Its translation is CASSLAVRTGGLGSYEQYF.

The J gene is TRBJ2-5, the V gene TRBV14; 9 bases fit TRBD1. J was trimmed by 4 bases and V by 3 bases; bases with no gene match: 6. The length of the CDR3 is 15 residues. CDR1 is SGHDN, CDR2 FVKESK, per germline. CDR3 nucleotides: TGTGCCAGCAGCCACCCGGGACAGGGTAGAGAGACCCAGTACTTC. Encoded protein: CASSHPGQGRETQYF.

As for this clone: This likely traces to a read error, being one base from a far larger clone. This chain uses TRBV28 with TRBJ1-2; no definite D call. The germline CDR1 and CDR2 sequences are MDHEN and SYDVKM. This CDR3 region has 17 residues. CDR3 sequence reads: CASSLARSPAINYGYAF. The DNA for the CDR3 is TGTGCCAGCAGTTTAGCTCGGTCACCTGCTATTAACTATGGCTACGCCTTC.

The chain links TRBV11-2 to TRBJ2-1; no clear D. The CDR3 has 14 residues. CDR1 is SGHAT, CDR2 FQNNGV, per germline. Trimming cost V 7 bases and J 5 bases, with 15 bases left between them. The CDR3 protein is CASTKGNVDNEQFF. CDR3 coding DNA: TGTGCCAGCACCAAGGGAAACGTGGACAATGAGCAGTTCTTC.

The CDR3 sequence: CASSVGGGRGPDTQYF. The CDR3, as DNA: TGTGCCAGCAGCGTAGGTGGGGGTAGAGGCCCAGATACGCAGTATTTT. This chain links TRBV9 with TRBJ2-3; D is possibly TRBD1 or TRBD2 (5 bases each). The germline V gene has CDR1 SGDLS and CDR2 YYNGEE. V lost 0 bases and J lost 4, with 15 bases in between. The CDR3 runs to 16 residues.

A word on this clone: A read error may explain this, as a much larger clone is one base away. This sequence joins TRBV6-1 and TRBJ1-1, with D uncertain. Trimming stripped 2 bases from V and 1 base from J, with 5 bases between. Germline V gene lookup returns CDR1 MNHNS and CDR2 SASEGT. The CDR3 has 13 amino acids. The CDR3 here is CASSEWENTEAFF. Written as DNA, the CDR3 is TGTGCCAGCAGTGAATGGGAGAACACTGAAGCTTTCTTT.

The chain carries TRBV5-1 and TRBJ2-1; 12 positions agree with TRBD2. The CDR3 extends over 15 amino acids. Germline CDR1 is SGHRS and CDR2 is YFSETQ. The junction had 4 bases not matched to a gene; V was cut back by 0 bases and J by 9 bases. This CDR3 is CASSLVASGGVEQFF. CDR3 sequence (DNA): TGCGCCAGCAGCTTGGTCGCTAGCGGGGGGGTTGAGCAGTTCTTC.

The sample holds a few counts of this clone. The chain combines TRBV5-1 with TRBJ2-7; D may be TRBD1 or TRBD2 (5 bases each). The CDR3 is 13 residues long. Germline V gives CDR1 SGHRS, CDR2 YFSETQ. V lost 3 bases to trimming and J lost 1 base, with 8 bases between them. This CDR3 is CASSWDGSYEQYF. In nucleotides, the CDR3 is TGCGCCAGCAGCTGGGACGGATCCTACGAGCAGTACTTC. The entire variable domain, with the rest obtained from reference TRBV5-1 and TRBJ2-7, is as follows: KAGVTQTPRYLIKTRGQQVTLSCSPISGHRSVSWYQQTPGQGLQFLFEYFSETQRNKGNFPGRFSGRQFSNSRSEMNVSTLELGDSALYLCASSWDGSYEQYFGPGTRLTVT.

V is TRBV12-5 and J is TRBJ2-1, with TRBD1 matching over 8 bases. V shed 6 bases, J shed 5 bases, and the junction held 6 bases outside the gene matches. CDR3 length: 14 residues. CDR1 is LGHNT and CDR2 is FRNRAP in the germline V gene. The CDR3 DNA follows: TGTGCTAGTGGCCGGGGGACAGGAGACAATGAGCAGTTCTTC. Amino acids: CASGRGTGDNEQFF.

The chain links TRBV5-4 to TRBJ2-7, with 7 bases fitting TRBD2. Germline CDR1 and CDR2: SGHNT and YYREEE (reference sequence). V was pared by 0 bases and J by 0 bases, with 3 bases of the junction left unmatched. This CDR3 region has 15 residues. The CDR3 sequence: CASSLASGNSYEQYF. In DNA, the CDR3 is TGTGCCAGCAGCTTGGCTAGCGGCAACTCCTACGAGCAGTACTTC. The full variable domain, with the rest looked up from reference TRBV5-4 and TRBJ2-7, is ETGVTQSPTHLIKTRGQQVTLRCSSQSGHNTVSWYQQALGQGPQFIFQYYREEENGRGNFPPRFSGLQFPNYSSELNVNALELDDSALYLCASSLASGNSYEQYFGPGTRLTVT.

This chain links TRBV5-8 with TRBJ2-2, with D perhaps TRBD2 (6 bases). V was trimmed by 4 bases and J by 6 bases, leaving 22 bases between them. CDR1 and CDR2 from the germline V gene are SGHTS and YDEGEE. CDR3 length: 17 residues. CDR3 region: CASSRRTTSGGSGELFF. CDR3 bases: TGTGCCAGCAGCCGACGAACAACGTCCGGGGGTTCCGGGGAGCTGTTTTTT.

CDR3 in DNA: TGCGCCAGCCGGTCAGAAGGAAACACCATATATTTT. Its protein product is CASRSEGNTIYF. The chain couples TRBV5-1 to TRBJ1-3; D gene uncertain. This CDR3 comprises 12 residues. Germline V gives CDR1 SGHRS, CDR2 YFSETQ. With 7 bases removed from V and 4 bases from J, the gap between germline ends came to 9 bases. The full variable domain, rest sourced from reference TRBV5-1 and TRBJ1-3, is KAGVTQTPRYLIKTRGQQVTLSCSPISGHRSVSWYQQTPGQGLQFLFEYFSETQRNKGNFPGRFSGRQFSNSRSEMNVSTLELGDSALYLCASRSEGNTIYFGEGSWLTVV.

A word on this clone: This is likely an artifact of a read error, given a far larger clone one base away. The chain has TRBV6-6 and TRBJ1-6; tentatively, D is TRBD1 (5 bases). Between the trimmed V and J ends, which lost 2 bases and 9 bases, there was a span of 11 bases. The CDR3 covers 14 residues. CDR1 and CDR2 (germline): MNHNY, SVGAGI (reference sequence). CDR3 DNA: TGTGCCAGCAGTTACGGGGCAGGCGGTTCACCCCTCCACTTT. Its protein product is CASSYGAGGSPLHF.

This clone was seen once. A much larger clone differs by one base, so this may be a read error. Likely a read error: the CDR3 ends without its conserved phenylalanine or tryptophan. The chain recombines TRBV30 with TRBJ1-5; possibly TRBD1 for D (6 bases). Trimming left V 0 bases short and J 6 bases short, with 9 bases between. The CDR3 contains 13 residues. Per the germline V gene, CDR1 is GTSNPN and CDR2 is SVGIG (reference sequence). CDR3 amino acids: CAWSVSRGQPQHL. In nucleotides, the CDR3 is TGTGCCTGGAGTGTCTCCAGGGGTCAGCCCCAGCATCTT.

The CDR3 nucleotides are TGTGCCAGCAAACGACTAGCGGGAGCTGGGTACAATGAGCAGTTCTTC. It encodes CASKRLAGAGYNEQFF. This rearrangement joins TRBV27 to TRBJ2-1; 12 bases line up with TRBD2. The V gene's germline CDR1 is MNHEY and CDR2 SMNVEV (reference sequence). J lost 4 bases, V lost 7 bases, and 8 bases had no gene match. This CDR3 has 16 residues.

The rearrangement joins TRBV7-2 to TRBJ2-5; the D is unclear. Trimming stripped 1 base from V and 4 bases from J, with 13 bases between. Germline assignment: CDR1 SGHTA and CDR2 FQGNSA. The CDR3 is made up of 15 amino acids. The CDR3 nucleotides read TGTGCCAGCAGCTTAGTTGCCCCCCCTGCAGAGACCCAGTACTTC. It yields the protein CASSLVAPPAETQYF.

The chain uses TRBV9 and TRBJ2-3; 12 nucleotides align to TRBD2. V shed 3 bases and J 3 bases; nucleotides not matched to a gene: 5. The CDR3 contains 16 residues. Germline V CDR1 and CDR2: SGDLS, YYNGEE. For the CDR3, the DNA is TGTGCCAGCAGCGCCCGACTAGCGGGAGCGACAGATACGCAGTATTTT. Translated, it gives CASSARLAGATDTQYF. The whole variable domain, filled in from reference TRBV9 and TRBJ2-3, reads DSGVTQTPKHLITATGQRVTLRCSPRSGDLSVYWYQQSLDQGLQFLIQYYNGEERAKGNILERFSAQQFPDLHSELNLSSLELGDSALYFCASSARLAGATDTQYFGPGTRLTVL.

The V call is TRBV10-3, the J call TRBJ2-1; D unclear. The CDR3 length is 13 residues. Per germline, CDR1 ENHRY and CDR2 SYGVKD. Trimming removed 5 bases at V and 5 bases at J, with 10 bases between. The CDR3 DNA reads TGTGCCATCAGTTCCACCGCGGACAATGAGCAGTTCTTC. As protein: CAISSTADNEQFF.

This clone was recorded at least ten times. V is TRBV28 and J is TRBJ1-2; D is possibly TRBD1 (5 bases). The CDR3 runs 15 residues. Germline values: CDR1 MDHEN, CDR2 SYDVKM. V was trimmed by 6 bases and J by 6 bases, leaving 20 bases between them. As DNA, the CDR3 is TGTGCCAGCAGAAAAATCCAGGGAGGTATAAATGGCTACACCTTC. Protein sequence: CASRKIQGGINGYTF.

This sequence joins TRBV6-5 and TRBJ1-1, with D possibly TRBD1 on 5 matching bases. CDR3 size: 13 residues. Germline assignment: CDR1 MNHEY and CDR2 SVGAGI. Trimming took off 6 bases at V and 6 bases at J, with 14 bases between the two ends. CDR3 coding DNA: TGTGCCAGCAGACGTTCCGGGGCCCCTGAAGCTTTCTTT. Its translation is CASRRSGAPEAFF.

The chain couples TRBV7-8 to TRBJ2-7; 11 nucleotides align to TRBD2. CDR1 is SGHVS, CDR2 FQNEAQ, per germline. V lost 0 bases to trimming and J lost 3 bases; unmatched junction nucleotides: 13. The CDR3 has 19 residues. This chain's CDR3 is CASSLARLTSGRSGYEQYF. In nucleotides, the CDR3 is TGTGCCAGCAGCTTAGCTCGGCTCACTAGCGGGAGATCGGGCTACGAGCAGTACTTC.

V and J are TRBV14 and TRBJ2-7; a possible D gene is TRBD2 (7 bases). Germline CDR1 SGHDN, CDR2 FVKESK. V was cut by 3 bases and J by 3 bases, with 18 bases left in between. CDR3 length: 16 amino acids. For the CDR3, the DNA is TGTGCCAGCAGCCAGACCGGGGGGCGGCTGGACTACGAGCAGTACTTC. It translates to CASSQTGGRLDYEQYF.

The genes are TRBV30 and TRBJ2-3; D unresolved. V dropped 2 bases and J dropped 4 bases, with 10 bases sitting between them. Germline assignment: CDR1 GTSNPN and CDR2 SVGIG (reference sequence). This CDR3 contains 13 residues. CDR3 bases: TGTGCCTGGAGTACCGGTTCCCCAGATACGCAGTATTTT. Translating gives CAWSTGSPDTQYF.